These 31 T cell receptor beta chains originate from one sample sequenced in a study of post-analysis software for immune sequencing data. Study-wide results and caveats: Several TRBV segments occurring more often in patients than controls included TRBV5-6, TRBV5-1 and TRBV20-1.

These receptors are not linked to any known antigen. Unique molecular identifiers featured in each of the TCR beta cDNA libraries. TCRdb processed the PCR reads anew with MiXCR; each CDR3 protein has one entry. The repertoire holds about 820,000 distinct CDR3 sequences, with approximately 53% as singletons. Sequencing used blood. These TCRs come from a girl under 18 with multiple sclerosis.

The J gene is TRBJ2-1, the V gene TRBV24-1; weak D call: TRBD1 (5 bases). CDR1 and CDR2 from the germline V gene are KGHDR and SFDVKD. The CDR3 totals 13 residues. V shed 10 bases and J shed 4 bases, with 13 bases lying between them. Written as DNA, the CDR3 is TGTGCCACTCAGGGAAGAGGTTACAATGAGCAGTTCTTC. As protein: CATQGRGYNEQFF.

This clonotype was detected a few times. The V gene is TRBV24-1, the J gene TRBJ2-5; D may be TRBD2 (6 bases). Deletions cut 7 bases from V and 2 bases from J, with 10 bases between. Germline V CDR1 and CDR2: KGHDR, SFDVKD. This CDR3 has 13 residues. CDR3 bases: TGTGCCACCAGCGACGGGAGACAAGAGACCCAGTACTTC. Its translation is CATSDGRQETQYF.

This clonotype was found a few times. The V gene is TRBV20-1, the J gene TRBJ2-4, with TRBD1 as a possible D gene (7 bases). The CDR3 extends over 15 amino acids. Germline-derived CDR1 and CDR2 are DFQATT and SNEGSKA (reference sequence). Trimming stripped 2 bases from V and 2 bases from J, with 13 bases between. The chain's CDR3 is CSARRSGGTKNIQYF. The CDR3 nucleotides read TGCAGTGCTAGACGGTCAGGGGGGACCAAAAACATTCAGTACTTC.

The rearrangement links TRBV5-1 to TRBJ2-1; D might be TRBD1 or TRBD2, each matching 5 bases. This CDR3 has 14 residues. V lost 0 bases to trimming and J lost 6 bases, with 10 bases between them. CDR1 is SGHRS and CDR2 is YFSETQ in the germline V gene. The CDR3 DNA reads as TGCGCCAGCAGCTTGGAGAGGGGCTCCAATGAGCAGTTCTTC. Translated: CASSLERGSNEQFF.

The CDR3 DNA follows: TGTGCCACCAGCAGAGATCCCCCGGGACAGGGGGCAGATACGCAGTATTTT. This codes for CATSRDPPGQGADTQYF. J is TRBJ2-3 and V is TRBV15, with 11 positions matching TRBD1. There are 17 residues in the CDR3. The germline V gene has CDR1 LNHNV and CDR2 YYDKDF (reference sequence). Germline trimming cut 0 bases from V and 4 bases from J; bases unmatched to any gene: 6.

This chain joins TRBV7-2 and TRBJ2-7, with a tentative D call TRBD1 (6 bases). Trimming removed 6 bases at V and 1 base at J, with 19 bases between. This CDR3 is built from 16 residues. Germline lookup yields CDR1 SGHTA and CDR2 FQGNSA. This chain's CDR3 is CASRTSDSRLSYEQYF. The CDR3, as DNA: TGTGCCAGCAGAACCTCGGACAGTCGTCTGTCCTACGAGCAGTACTTC.

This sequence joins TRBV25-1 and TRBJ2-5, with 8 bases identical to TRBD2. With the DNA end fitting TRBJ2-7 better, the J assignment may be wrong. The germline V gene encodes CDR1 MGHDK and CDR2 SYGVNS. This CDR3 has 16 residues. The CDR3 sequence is CASSRTGTRALYEQYF. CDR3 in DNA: TGTGCCAGCAGTCGTACCGGGACTAGAGCCTTGTACGAGCAGTACTTC.

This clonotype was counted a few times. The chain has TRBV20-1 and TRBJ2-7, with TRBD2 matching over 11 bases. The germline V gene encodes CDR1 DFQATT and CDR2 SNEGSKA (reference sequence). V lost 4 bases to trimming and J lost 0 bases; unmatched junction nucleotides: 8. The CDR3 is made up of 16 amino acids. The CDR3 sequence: CSAITVAGGLSYEQYF. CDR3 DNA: TGCAGTGCTATTACAGTAGCGGGGGGGCTCTCCTACGAGCAGTACTTC.

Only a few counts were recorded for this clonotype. CDR3 bases: TGCAGCGCTGCCCGAGCTTATGGCTACACCTTC. Translating it yields CSAARAYGYTF. The chain recombines TRBV29-1 with TRBJ1-2; the D is unclear. Germline CDR1 is SQVTM and CDR2 is ANQGSEA. CDR3 length equals 11 residues. V gave up 7 bases and J gave up 5 bases, with 11 bases separating them.

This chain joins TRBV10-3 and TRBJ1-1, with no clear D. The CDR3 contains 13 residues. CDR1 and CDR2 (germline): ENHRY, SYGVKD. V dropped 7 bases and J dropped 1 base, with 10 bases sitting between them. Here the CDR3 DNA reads TGTGCCATCACCCCTCGGGAGAACACTGAAGCTTTCTTT. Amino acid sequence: CAITPRENTEAFF.

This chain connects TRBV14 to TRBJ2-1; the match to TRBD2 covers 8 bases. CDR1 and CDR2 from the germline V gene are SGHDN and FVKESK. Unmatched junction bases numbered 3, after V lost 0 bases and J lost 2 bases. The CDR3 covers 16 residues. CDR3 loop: CASSQEGRGAYNEQFF. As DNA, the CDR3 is TGTGCCAGCAGCCAAGAGGGGCGGGGGGCCTACAATGAGCAGTTCTTC.

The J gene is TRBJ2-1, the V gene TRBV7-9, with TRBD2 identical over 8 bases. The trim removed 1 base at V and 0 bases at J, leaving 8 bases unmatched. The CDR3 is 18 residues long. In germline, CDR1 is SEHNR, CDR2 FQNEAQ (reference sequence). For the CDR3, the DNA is TGTGCCAGCAGCTTAGTATTAGCGGGAACCAGCTCCTACAATGAGCAGTTCTTC. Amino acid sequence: CASSLVLAGTSSYNEQFF.

DNA for the CDR3: TGTGCCAGCAGTTTCGGTCCAAAGTACGAGCAGTACTTC. It encodes CASSFGPKYEQYF. The V and J genes are TRBV12-3 or TRBV12-4 and TRBJ2-7; D not certain. The CDR3 contains 13 residues. V gave up 3 bases and J gave up 4 bases, with 10 bases separating them.

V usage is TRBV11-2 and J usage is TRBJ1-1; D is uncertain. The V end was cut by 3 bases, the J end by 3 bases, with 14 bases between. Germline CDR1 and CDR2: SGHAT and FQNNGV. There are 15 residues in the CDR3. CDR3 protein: CASSFHSFLDTEAFF. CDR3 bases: TGTGCCAGCAGCTTTCACTCATTCCTCGACACTGAAGCTTTCTTT.

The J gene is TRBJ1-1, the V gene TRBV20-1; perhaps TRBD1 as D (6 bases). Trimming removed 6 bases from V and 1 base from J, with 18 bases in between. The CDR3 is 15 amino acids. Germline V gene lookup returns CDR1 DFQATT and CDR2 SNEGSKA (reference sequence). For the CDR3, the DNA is TGCAGTGCCCAGGGGCGGCAGCGGACGAACACTGAAGCTTTCTTT. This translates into CSAQGRQRTNTEAFF.

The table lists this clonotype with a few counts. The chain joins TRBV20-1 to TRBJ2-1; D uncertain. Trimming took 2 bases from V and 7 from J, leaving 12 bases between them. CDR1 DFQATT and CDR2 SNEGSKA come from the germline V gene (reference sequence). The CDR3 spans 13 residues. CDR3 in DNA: TGCAGTGCTAGAACGGACCCCAGGAATGAGCAGTTCTTC. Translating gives CSARTDPRNEQFF.

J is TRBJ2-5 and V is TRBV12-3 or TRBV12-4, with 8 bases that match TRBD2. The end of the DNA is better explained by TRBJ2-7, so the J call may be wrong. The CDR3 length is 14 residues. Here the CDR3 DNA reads TGTGCCAGCAGTCATTCTAGCGGGCCCTACGAGCAGTACTTC. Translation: CASSHSSGPYEQYF.

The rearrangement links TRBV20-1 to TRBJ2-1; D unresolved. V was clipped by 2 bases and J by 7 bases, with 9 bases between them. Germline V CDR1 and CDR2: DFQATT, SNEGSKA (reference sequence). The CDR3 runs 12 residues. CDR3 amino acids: CSARLETNEQFF. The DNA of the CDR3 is TGCAGTGCTAGACTGGAGACTAATGAGCAGTTCTTC.

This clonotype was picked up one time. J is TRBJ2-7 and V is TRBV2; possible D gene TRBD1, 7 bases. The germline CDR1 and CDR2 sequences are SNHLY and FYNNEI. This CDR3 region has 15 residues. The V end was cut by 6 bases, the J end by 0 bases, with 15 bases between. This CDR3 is CASRAQGGSSYEQYF. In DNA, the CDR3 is TGTGCCAGCAGAGCCCAGGGGGGCAGCTCCTACGAGCAGTACTTC.

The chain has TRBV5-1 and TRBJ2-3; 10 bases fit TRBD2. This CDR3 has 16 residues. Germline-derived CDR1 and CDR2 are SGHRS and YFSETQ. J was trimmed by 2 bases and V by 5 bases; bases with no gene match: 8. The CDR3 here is CASREISGGDTDTQYF. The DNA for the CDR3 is TGCGCCAGCAGGGAGATCAGCGGGGGGGACACAGATACGCAGTATTTT.

The CDR3 nucleotides read TGCAGTGCCCAGGGGAAGAGAAACACCGACTACAATGAGCAGTTCTTC. The encoded protein is CSAQGKRNTDYNEQFF. The V gene is TRBV20-1, the J gene TRBJ2-1, with a weak D call TRBD1 (6 bases). The germline V and J ends were trimmed by 6 bases and 3 bases, with 21 bases remaining between them. This CDR3 is built from 16 residues. The germline CDR1 and CDR2 sequences are DFQATT and SNEGSKA (reference sequence).

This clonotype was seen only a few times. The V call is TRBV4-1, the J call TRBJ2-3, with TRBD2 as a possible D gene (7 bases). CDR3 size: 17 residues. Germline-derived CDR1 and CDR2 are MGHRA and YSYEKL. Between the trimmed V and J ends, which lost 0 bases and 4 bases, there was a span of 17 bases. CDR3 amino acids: CASSQDRAGEGADTQYF. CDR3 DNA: TGCGCCAGCAGCCAAGATCGGGCGGGGGAGGGGGCAGATACGCAGTATTTT.

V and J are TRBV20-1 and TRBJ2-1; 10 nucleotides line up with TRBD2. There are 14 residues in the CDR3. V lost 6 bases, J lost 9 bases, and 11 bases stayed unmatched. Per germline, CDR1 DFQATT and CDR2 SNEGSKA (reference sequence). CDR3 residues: CSANGLAGVAEQFF. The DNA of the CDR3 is TGCAGTGCGAACGGGCTAGCGGGGGTCGCTGAGCAGTTCTTC.

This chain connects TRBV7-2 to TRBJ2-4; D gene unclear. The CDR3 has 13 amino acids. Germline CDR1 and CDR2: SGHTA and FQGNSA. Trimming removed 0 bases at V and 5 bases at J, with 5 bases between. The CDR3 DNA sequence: TGTGCCAGCAGCTTAGCTCTCCAAAACATTCAGTACTTC. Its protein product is CASSLALQNIQYF.

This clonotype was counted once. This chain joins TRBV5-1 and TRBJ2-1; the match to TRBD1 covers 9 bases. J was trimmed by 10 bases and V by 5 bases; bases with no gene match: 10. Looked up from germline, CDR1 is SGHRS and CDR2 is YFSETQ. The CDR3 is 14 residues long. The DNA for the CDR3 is TGCGCCAGCAGGGGACAGGGTTCCACCGGAGAGCAGTTCTTC. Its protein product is CASRGQGSTGEQFF.

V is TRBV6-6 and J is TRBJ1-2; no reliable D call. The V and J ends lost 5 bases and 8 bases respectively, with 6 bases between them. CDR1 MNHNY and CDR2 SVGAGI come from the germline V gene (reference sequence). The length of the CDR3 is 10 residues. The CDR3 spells CASSGAGYTF. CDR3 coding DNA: TGTGCCAGCAGTGGCGCGGGCTACACCTTC.

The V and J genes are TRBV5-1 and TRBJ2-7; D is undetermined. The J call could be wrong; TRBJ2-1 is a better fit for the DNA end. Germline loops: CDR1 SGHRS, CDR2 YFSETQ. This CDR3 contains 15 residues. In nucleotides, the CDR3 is TGCGCCAGCAGCTTGGAGAGTCCCTCCCTCAATGAGCAGTTCTTC. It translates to CASSLESPSLNEQFF.

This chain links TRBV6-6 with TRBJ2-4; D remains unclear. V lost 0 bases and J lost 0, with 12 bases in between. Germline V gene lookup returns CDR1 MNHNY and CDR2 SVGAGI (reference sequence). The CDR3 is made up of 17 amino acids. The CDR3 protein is CASSYSSADLAKNIQYF. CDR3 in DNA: TGTGCCAGCAGTTACTCCTCGGCGGACCTAGCCAAAAACATTCAGTACTTC.

As DNA, the CDR3 is TGTGCCAGCAGTTTATCGGGGACAGGGAGAGAAAAACTGTTTTTT. Translation: CASSLSGTGREKLFF. The V call is TRBV28, the J call TRBJ1-4, with 9 bases aligning to TRBD1. The CDR3 is 15 residues long. V was pared by 1 base and J by 8 bases, with 5 bases of the junction left unmatched. The germline V gene has CDR1 MDHEN and CDR2 SYDVKM. Filled out from reference TRBV28 and TRBJ1-4, the complete variable domain reads DVKVTQSSRYLVKRTGEKVFLECVQDMDHENMFWYRQDPGLGLRLIYFSYDVKMKEKGDIPEGYSVSREKKERFSLILESASTNQTSMYLCASSLSGTGREKLFFGSGTQLSVL.

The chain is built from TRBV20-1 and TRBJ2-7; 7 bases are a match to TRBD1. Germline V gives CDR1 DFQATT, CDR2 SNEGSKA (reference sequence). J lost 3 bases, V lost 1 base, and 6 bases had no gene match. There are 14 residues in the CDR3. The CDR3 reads CSARGRQGRYEQYF. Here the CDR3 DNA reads TGCAGTGCTAGAGGAAGACAGGGACGCTACGAGCAGTACTTC.

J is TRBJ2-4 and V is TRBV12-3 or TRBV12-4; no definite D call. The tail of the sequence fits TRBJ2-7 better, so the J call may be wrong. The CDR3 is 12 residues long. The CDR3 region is CASSLYAYEQYF. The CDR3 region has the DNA TGTGCCAGCAGTTTATATGCCTACGAGCAGTACTTC.